This T cell receptor beta chain comes out of a study of blood T cells in healthy people across ages. A second PCR of roughly 7 to 11 cycles used a sample-barcoded 5' primer and a J-beta primer mix. Every cDNA was tagged by a template-switch adaptor with 12 random nucleotides. Each CDR3 protein gets one entry after TCRdb re-called the 5' RACE reads with MiXCR. The table shows 790,000 or so distinct CDR3 sequences, with about 46% occurring only once. About this clonotype itself: Its target is not known.

Study results and caveats: Naive CD4+ cells and diversity were both higher in long-lived donors than in aged donors. Total diversity from one million sequenced T cells was likely underestimated. Diversity of TCR beta per million T cells declined in a roughly linear way with age.

The receptor was isolated from a man at least 80 years old in good health. The sequenced sample was blood.

In DNA, the CDR3 is TGTGCCAGCAGTTCCCGACAGGGGACTGAAAAACTGTTTTTT. Translating gives CASSSRQGTEKLFF. This chain uses TRBV28 with TRBJ1-4, with 8 bases matching TRBD1. Germline V CDR1 and CDR2: MDHEN, SYDVKM. The CDR3 spans 14 residues. The V gene end was trimmed by 4 bases and the J gene end by 7 bases; junction bases not matched to a gene: 5.